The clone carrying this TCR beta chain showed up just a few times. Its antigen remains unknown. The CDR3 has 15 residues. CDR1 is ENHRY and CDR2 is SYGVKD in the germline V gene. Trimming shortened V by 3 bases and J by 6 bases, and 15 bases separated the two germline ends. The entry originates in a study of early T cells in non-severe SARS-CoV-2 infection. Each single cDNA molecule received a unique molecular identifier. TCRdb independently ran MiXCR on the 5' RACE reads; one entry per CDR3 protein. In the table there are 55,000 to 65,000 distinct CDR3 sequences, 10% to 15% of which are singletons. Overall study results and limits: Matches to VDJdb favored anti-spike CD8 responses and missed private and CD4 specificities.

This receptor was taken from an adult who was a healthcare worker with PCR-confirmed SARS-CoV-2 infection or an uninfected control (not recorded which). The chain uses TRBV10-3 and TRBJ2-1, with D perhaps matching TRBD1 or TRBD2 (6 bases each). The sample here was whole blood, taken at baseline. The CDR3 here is CAISDSGAQSNEQFF. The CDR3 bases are TGTGCCATCAGTGACTCGGGGGCGCAAAGCAATGAGCAGTTCTTC.